These T cell receptor beta chains were read from a single sample in a study of T-cell reconstitution after alpha-beta-depleted transplantation in children. TCRdb recomputed calls from the PCR reads with MiXCR, one row per CDR3 protein. The data contain about 200,000 distinct CDR3 sequences, roughly 6.6% of them singletons. Material: PBMCs, obtained before TCRalphabeta/CD19-depleted stem cell transplant. These receptors were collected from a boy between 2 and 10 years old with acute lymphoblastic leukemia, due to receive a stem cell transplant. CDR3s include the opening cysteine and the closing phenylalanine or tryptophan. Each record gives: V gene, J gene, CDR3 length, CDR3 protein.

v_gene: TRBV7-9
j_gene: TRBJ2-7
len: 12
CDR3aa: CASSSPEGEQYF

v_gene: TRBV4-3
j_gene: TRBJ2-2
len: 18
CDR3aa: CASSQTLQGLAGSRELFF

v_gene: TRBV7-2
j_gene: TRBJ1-2
len: 17
CDR3aa: CASSLMRGPYNHYGYTF

v_gene: TRBV4-2
j_gene: TRBJ2-1
len: 15
CDR3aa: CASSQDGRVGNEQFF

v_gene: TRBV9
j_gene: TRBJ2-3
len: 17
CDR3aa: CASSIGVASGTTDTQYF

v_gene: TRBV2
j_gene: TRBJ2-1
len: 14
CDR3aa: CASIRDSTYNEQFF

v_gene: TRBV7-8
j_gene: TRBJ2-5
len: 16
CDR3aa: CASSLALWGSGETQYF

v_gene: TRBV7-6
j_gene: TRBJ2-5
len: 14
CDR3aa: CASSLALGGETQYF

v_gene: TRBV11-2
j_gene: TRBJ2-3
len: 13
CDR3aa: CASSLEASDTQYF

v_gene: TRBV27
j_gene: TRBJ2-1
len: 18
CDR3aa: CASSLWASGGSSYNEQFF

v_gene: TRBV5-8
j_gene: TRBJ2-1
len: 15
CDR3aa: CASSLGTQSYNEQFF

v_gene: TRBV28
j_gene: TRBJ2-1
len: 16
CDR3aa: CASSLREVIQNNEQFF

v_gene: TRBV20-1
j_gene: TRBJ2-3
len: 10
CDR3aa: CSVYTDTQYF

v_gene: TRBV5-5
j_gene: TRBJ2-1
len: 16
CDR3aa: CASSPRGSGIYNEQFF

v_gene: TRBV6-2/TRBV6-3
j_gene: TRBJ1-2
len: 17
CDR3aa: CASSPSLRARTYYGYTF

v_gene: TRBV20-1
j_gene: TRBJ2-7
len: 15
CDR3aa: CSAPRVAGTPYEQYF

v_gene: TRBV12-3/TRBV12-4
j_gene: TRBJ2-2
len: 13
CDR3aa: CASSLIEAGELFF

v_gene: TRBV24-1
j_gene: TRBJ2-7
len: 12
CDR3aa: CATSDPIYEQYF

v_gene: TRBV7-9
j_gene: TRBJ2-7
len: 14
CDR3aa: CASSFSGSAYEQYF

v_gene: TRBV7-3
j_gene: TRBJ1-1
len: 16
CDR3aa: CASSLRGRAAPTEAFF

v_gene: TRBV7-2
j_gene: TRBJ1-1
len: 16
CDR3aa: CASSLPRTGPPVGAFF

v_gene: TRBV4-3
j_gene: TRBJ2-5
len: 15
CDR3aa: CASSQDLGEQETQYF

v_gene: TRBV3-1
j_gene: TRBJ2-1
len: 16
CDR3aa: CASSQRGGPIDNEQFF

v_gene: TRBV28
j_gene: TRBJ2-7
len: 14
CDR3aa: CASRTASPSYEQYF

v_gene: TRBV20-1
j_gene: TRBJ2-7
len: 12
CDR3aa: CSSGTSSYEQYF

v_gene: TRBV20-1
j_gene: TRBJ2-3
len: 16
CDR3aa: CSARGGGLAGPDTQYF

v_gene: TRBV9
j_gene: TRBJ2-3
len: 14
CDR3aa: CASSVALPPDTQYF

v_gene: TRBV5-1
j_gene: TRBJ2-1
len: 15
CDR3aa: CASSAGNSRVDEQFF

v_gene: TRBV3-1
j_gene: TRBJ2-3
len: 15
CDR3aa: CASSQDRGRADTQYF

v_gene: TRBV11-1
j_gene: TRBJ2-1
len: 20
CDR3aa: CASSKRTSGKTPGAYNEQFF

v_gene: TRBV28
j_gene: TRBJ2-7
len: 16
CDR3aa: CASSLSGRGTGYEQYF

v_gene: TRBV7-6
j_gene: TRBJ1-5
len: 15
CDR3aa: CASSVLQGSGQPQHF

v_gene: TRBV28
j_gene: TRBJ2-5
len: 18
CDR3aa: CASSPPPRGFQLGETQYF

v_gene: TRBV30
j_gene: TRBJ1-1
len: 12
CDR3aa: CAWSVPPDKAFF

v_gene: TRBV2
j_gene: TRBJ2-1
len: 16
CDR3aa: CASRVRTSGTYNEQFF

v_gene: TRBV20-1
j_gene: TRBJ2-1
len: 11
CDR3aa: CSAREETVQFF

v_gene: TRBV5-1
j_gene: TRBJ2-1
len: 14
CDR3aa: CASSWDLRGGEQFF

v_gene: TRBV29-1
j_gene: TRBJ2-1
len: 15
CDR3aa: CSVEREAYGSNEQFF

v_gene: TRBV11-2
j_gene: TRBJ2-6
len: 18
CDR3aa: CASSLVGRTPREANVLTF

v_gene: TRBV20-1
j_gene: TRBJ2-5
len: 13
CDR3aa: CSAGSRARETQYF

v_gene: TRBV7-2
j_gene: TRBJ2-1
len: 14
CDR3aa: CASSSRRQENEQFF

v_gene: TRBV7-2
j_gene: TRBJ1-1
len: 13
CDR3aa: CASSLRVRDEAFF

v_gene: TRBV7-2
j_gene: TRBJ2-1
len: 17
CDR3aa: CASSLSAGVWGYNEQFF

v_gene: TRBV10-3
j_gene: TRBJ2-1
len: 17
CDR3aa: CAISETSGVSSYNEQFF

v_gene: TRBV5-6
j_gene: TRBJ2-3
len: 15
CDR3aa: CASSLFGGTTDTQYF

v_gene: TRBV7-2
j_gene: TRBJ1-5
len: 13
CDR3aa: CASSLSRNQPQHF

v_gene: TRBV5-4
j_gene: TRBJ2-7
len: 13
CDR3aa: CASSFALSYEQYF

v_gene: TRBV7-2
j_gene: TRBJ2-2
len: 16
CDR3aa: CASSLARTGEPGELFF

v_gene: TRBV6-5
j_gene: TRBJ1-2
len: 16
CDR3aa: CASSYSPGQPLYGYTF

v_gene: TRBV12-3/TRBV12-4
j_gene: TRBJ1-5
len: 14
CDR3aa: CASSFNLDGQPQHF

v_gene: TRBV20-1
j_gene: TRBJ2-7
len: 13
CDR3aa: CSAISTVSYEQYF